Reported below is one TCR beta chain. No antigen is known for it. A read error may account for a junction end that differs from germline. This sample stems from a study of T-cell memory formation after mild COVID-19. Study results and caveats: Second-wave clones with a day 37 peak had unconfirmed SARS-CoV-2 specificity.

The CDR3 runs 13 residues. Germline assignment: CDR1 SNHLY and CDR2 FYNNEI. Via MiXCR, TCRdb re-called the 5' RACE reads, giving one row per CDR3 protein. The sample has around 470,000 distinct CDR3 sequences; 20% are singletons. The TCR originated in an adult woman who had mild COVID-19 (a few samples of this study predate the infection). Cell type and time point are not known. The chain uses TRBV2 and TRBJ2-7; tentative D call: TRBD2 (6 bases). Sequenced material: PBMCs or a T cell subset sorted from them (not recorded which). The CDR3 reads CASSDPPGGWISF. In DNA form, the CDR3 reads TGTGCCAGCAGTGACCCCCCCGGGGGTTGGATCTCCTTC.